Listed here are 16 T cell receptor beta chains from one sample, sequenced in a study of blood T cell repertoires in COVID-19 (TCRdb year 2020). Library generation was performed with the immunoSEQ multiplex PCR assay. In TCRdb, the immuneACCESS table is reduced to in-frame sequences with V and J assigned. These tables do not hold every clone; where another copy was compared, an unresolved V gene accounts for under half, and the others remain unexplained. For this sample there are 200,000 to 250,000 clones; roughly 89% appear just once. Together, the top ten hold over 12% of the sample. The sequenced sample was PBMCs or T cells enriched from blood (not recorded which). These receptors were taken from a man younger than 40 who had been exposed to COVID-19.

The J gene is TRBJ2-5, the V gene TRBV4-1; 11 positions agree with TRBD1. J lost 2 bases, V lost 4 bases, and 3 bases had no gene match. This CDR3 contains 15 residues. Germline CDR1 reads MGHRA; CDR2 reads YSYEKL. The CDR3 DNA reads as TGCGCCAGCAGCCTCGGGACAGGGGGACAAGAGACCCAGTACTTC. As protein: CASSLGTGGQETQYF.

The chain couples TRBV5-6 to TRBJ2-3; the D is unclear. The germline V and J ends were trimmed by 0 bases and 0 bases, with 8 bases remaining between them. Germline lookup yields CDR1 SGHDT and CDR2 YYEEEE. The CDR3 is made up of 15 amino acids. The chain's CDR3 is CASSLDPLSTDTQYF. DNA for the CDR3: TGTGCCAGCAGCTTGGACCCACTTAGCACAGATACGCAGTATTTT.

V is TRBV3-1 (or the pseudogene TRBV3-2) and J is TRBJ2-5; 7 bases are a match to TRBD2. CDR3 length: 16 residues. V dropped 4 bases and J dropped 1; count of bases not matched to a gene: 9. In germline, CDR1 is LGHDT, CDR2 YNNKEL (reference sequence). CDR3 residues: CASSLEDGTTQETQYF. The CDR3 DNA follows: TGTGCCAGCAGCCTAGAGGATGGGACTACCCAAGAGACCCAGTACTTC.

This clone was detected once. The rearrangement joins TRBV30 to TRBJ1-1; D uncertain. This CDR3 spans 13 amino acids. V dropped 2 bases and J dropped 3 bases, with 10 bases sitting between them. CDR1 and CDR2 (germline): GTSNPN, SVGIG (reference sequence). CDR3 coding DNA: TGTGCCTGGAGTATAGACGCGGACACTGAAGCTTTCTTT. As protein: CAWSIDADTEAFF.

The chain combines TRBV6-5 with TRBJ2-7, with 7 bases aligning to TRBD1. The germline CDR1 and CDR2 sequences are MNHEY and SVGAGI. With V trimmed by 8 bases and J by 2 bases, 9 bases remained unmatched. The CDR3 sequence is 14 residues long. CDR3 sequence (DNA): TGTGCCAGCCAGACAGGGACAGAGACCTACGAGCAGTACTTC. It specifies CASQTGTETYEQYF.

Worth noting for this clone: An end of the junction differs from the germline gene, which may be a read error. The V gene is TRBV6-5, the J gene TRBJ1-1, with D uncertain. Germline CDR1 and CDR2: MNHEY and SVGAGI. The CDR3 spans 14 residues. The CDR3 loop reads CASSYSQENTEAFF. As DNA, the CDR3 is TGTGCCAGTAGTTACTCGCAGGAGAACACTGAAGCTTTCTTT.

This chain's CDR3 is CASSPRVNTEAFF. The CDR3 region has the DNA TGTGCCAGCAGCCCCCGGGTGAACACTGAAGCTTTCTTT. This chain connects TRBV7-2 to TRBJ1-1, with D uncertain. Deletions cut 5 bases from V and 0 bases from J, with 7 bases between. CDR3 length: 13 amino acids. The germline V gene encodes CDR1 SGHTA and CDR2 FQGNSA.

The chain recombines TRBV25-1 with TRBJ1-6; D gene unclear. V was shortened by 3 bases and J by 2 bases, with 5 bases between the two germline ends. This CDR3 spans 14 amino acids. CDR1 MGHDK and CDR2 SYGVNS come from the germline V gene. The CDR3 is CASSDQTYNSPLHF. Here the CDR3 DNA reads TGTGCCAGCAGTGATCAAACCTATAATTCACCCCTCCACTTT.

The chain couples TRBV6-5 to TRBJ2-1; D possibly corresponds to TRBD2 (6 bases). Trimming removed 4 bases at V and 4 bases at J, with 8 bases between. This CDR3 has 13 residues. Germline-derived CDR1 and CDR2 are MNHEY and SVGAGI. Written as DNA, the CDR3 is TGTGCCAGCAGTTGGGGACTTTACAATGAGCAGTTCTTC. Its protein product is CASSWGLYNEQFF.

This rearrangement joins TRBV3-1 (or the pseudogene TRBV3-2) to TRBJ1-3; D call uncertain. Germline CDR1 is LGHDT and CDR2 is YNNKEL (reference sequence). CDR3 size: 16 residues. V lost 0 bases, J lost 2 bases, and 11 bases lay in between. The CDR3 bases are TGTGCCAGCAGCCAAGATGTAGCGGCAGCTGGAAACACCATATATTTT. This encodes CASSQDVAAAGNTIYF.

This chain joins TRBV7-3 and TRBJ1-6; 9 bases align to TRBD1. The J segment lost 7 bases and the V segment lost 2 bases, leaving 3 bases of the junction unmatched. Per germline, CDR1 SGHTA and CDR2 FQGTGA. The CDR3 covers 15 residues. CDR3 in DNA: TGTGCCAGCAGCTTAGTGGACAGGGGAAATTCACCCCTCCACTTT. Translating it yields CASSLVDRGNSPLHF.

The V gene is TRBV29-1, the J gene TRBJ2-2; D unresolved. The V end was cut by 7 bases, the J end by 4 bases, with 13 bases between. Germline V gives CDR1 SQVTM, CDR2 ANQGSEA. The CDR3 has 13 residues. The CDR3 loop is CSAGAGSTGELFF. CDR3 DNA sequence: TGCAGCGCCGGTGCAGGAAGCACCGGGGAGCTGTTTTTT.

The chain links TRBV9 to TRBJ2-7; D possibly corresponds to TRBD1 (6 bases). The V gene lost 5 bases and the J gene lost 3 bases, with 21 bases spanning the gap. This CDR3 contains 16 residues. The germline V gene has CDR1 SGDLS and CDR2 YYNGEE. DNA for the CDR3: TGTGCCAGCAGTCCTTACAGGGAATTTATAATCTACGAGCAGTACTTC. It encodes CASSPYREFIIYEQYF.

This rearrangement joins TRBV10-2 to TRBJ2-3; 12 bases are a match to TRBD2. The germline V gene has CDR1 WSHSY and CDR2 SAAADI. The CDR3 extends over 15 amino acids. The trim removed 3 bases at V and 4 bases at J, leaving 2 bases unmatched. In DNA, the CDR3 is TGCGCCAGCAGTGACCCTAGCGGGGGGGCAGATACGCAGTATTTT. Translated: CASSDPSGGADTQYF.

This sequence joins TRBV6-4 and TRBJ2-7; D is possibly TRBD1 (6 bases). The CDR3 covers 15 residues. CDR1 is MRHNA, CDR2 SNTAGT, per germline. V gave up 6 bases and J gave up 7 bases, with 22 bases separating them. CDR3 sequence (DNA): TGTGCCAGCAGGGCGGACGGCAGGGGCCCCTTTGAGCAGTACTTC. It encodes CASRADGRGPFEQYF.

Remarks on this clone: A junction end diverges from the germline sequence, so it may reflect a read error. This chain joins TRBV12-3 or TRBV12-4 and TRBJ1-3; no clear D gene. The length of the CDR3 is 11 residues. CDR3 region: CASSSSAAGGF. The CDR3 DNA follows: TGTGCCAGCAGCTCCTCGGCAGCCGGAGGTTTT.